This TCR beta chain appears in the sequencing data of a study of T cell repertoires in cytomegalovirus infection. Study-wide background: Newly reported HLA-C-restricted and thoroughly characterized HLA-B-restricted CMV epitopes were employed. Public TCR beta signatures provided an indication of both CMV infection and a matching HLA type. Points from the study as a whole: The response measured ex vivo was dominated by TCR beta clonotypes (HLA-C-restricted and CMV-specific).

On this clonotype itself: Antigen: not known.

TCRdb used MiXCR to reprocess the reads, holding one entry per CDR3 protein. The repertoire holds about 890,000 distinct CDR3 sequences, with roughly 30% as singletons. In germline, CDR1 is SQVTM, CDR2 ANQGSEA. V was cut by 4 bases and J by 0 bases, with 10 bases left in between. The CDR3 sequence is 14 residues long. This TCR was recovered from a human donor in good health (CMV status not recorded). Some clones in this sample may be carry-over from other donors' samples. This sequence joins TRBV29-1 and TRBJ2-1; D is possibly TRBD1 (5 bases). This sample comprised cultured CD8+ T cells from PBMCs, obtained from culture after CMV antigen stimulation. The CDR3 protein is CSVGQSSSYNEQFF. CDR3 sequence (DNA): TGCAGCGTTGGACAGTCGAGCTCCTACAATGAGCAGTTCTTC.